The clone carrying this TCR beta chain was detected many times. Germline-derived CDR1 and CDR2 are LNHDA and SQIVND (reference sequence). CDR3 length: 13 amino acids. V was clipped by 0 bases and J by 10 bases, with 10 bases between them. The data belong to a study of T-cell reconstitution after alpha-beta-depleted transplantation in children. Preparation of the TCRbeta library used unique molecular identifiers. Each CDR3 protein is one row after TCRdb ran MiXCR on the PCR reads. The table has 490,000 or so distinct CDR3 sequences, around 12% seen once. Specimen: PBMCs from the stem cell graft donor, collected from the stem cell graft. This receptor was taken from a human donor who donated a stem cell graft to a child with combined immunodeficiency. The chain employs TRBV19 and TRBJ2-1; TRBD1 or TRBD2 may be the D gene (5 bases each). The CDR3 DNA follows: TGTGCCAGTAGTATAGATCGGGGCTCAGAGCAGTTCTTC. This gives the protein CASSIDRGSEQFF.